This T cell receptor (beta chain) came from a study of shared T cell receptors in the human thymus. The repertoire was sequenced with immunoSEQ multiplex PCR; TCRdb's copy has only in-frame clones and lacks some. The table has some 640,000 clones, around 87% seen once. This sample was also put to use in a study of human thymus T cells. That source notes: Thymic tissue was derived from resections collected during corrective heart surgery. Thymic and blood repertoires showed apparently biased V and J gene usage. Unrelated individuals had highly overlapping thymic repertoires, as reported in related research.

Specimen: thymocytes. This receptor was identified in a boy under two years old with a congenital heart defect.

CDR3 DNA: TGTGCCAGCAGTTTACAGGGAGCCTACAATGAGCAGTTCTTC. It is translated as CASSLQGAYNEQFF. V is TRBV2 and J is TRBJ2-1; D is perhaps TRBD1 (6 bases). CDR3 length: 14 amino acids. Between the trimmed V and J ends, which lost 5 bases and 2 bases, there was a span of 10 bases. The germline CDR1 and CDR2 sequences are SNHLY and FYNNEI.